The next 21 T cell receptor beta chains were all read from a single sample in a study of monozygotic twins with inflammatory bowel disease. With the 5' RACE reads reprocessed, TCRdb shows one record per CDR3 protein and no DNA. The ten most abundant clones cover less than 7.5% of a sample with some 160,000 distinct CDR3 sequences. The sample comprised blood. The receptors stem from a human donor with ulcerative colitis or Crohn's disease, or a healthy co-twin of an affected twin (not recorded which).

The chain carries TRBV24-1 and TRBJ2-1; lacking DNA, the TRBD2 call made by TCRdb goes unchecked. CDR3 length: 16 amino acids. CDR1 and CDR2 (germline): KGHDR, SFDVKD. This CDR3 reads CATSDLSAGDFQYQFF.

The J gene is TRBJ2-3, the V gene TRBV5-1; TCRdb selects TRBD2, and the lack of DNA leaves this call unchecked. This CDR3 spans 13 amino acids. Looked up from germline, CDR1 is SGHRS and CDR2 is YFSETQ. The CDR3 is CASSTSGGDTQYF.

The chain recombines TRBV5-1 with TRBJ2-3; TCRdb outputs TRBD2, but without DNA this stays unchecked. Germline V lookup: CDR1 SGHRS, CDR2 YFSETQ. The CDR3 length is 14 residues. CDR3 region: CASRPTSGGDTQYF.

The chain's CDR3 is CASSFLTGAEQPQHF. The chain employs TRBV28 and TRBJ1-5; TCRdb names TRBD1, which stays unverified in the absence of DNA. Per germline, CDR1 MDHEN and CDR2 SYDVKM. There are 15 residues in the CDR3.

The rearrangement uses TRBV21-1 and TRBJ1-2. TRBV21-1 is given as a pseudogene. The CDR3 spans 12 residues. CDR3 amino acids: CASIHLSYGHTF.

The chain carries TRBV19 and TRBJ2-4. Looked up from germline, CDR1 is LNHDA and CDR2 is SQIVND (reference sequence). The CDR3 has 15 residues. CDR3: CASSMNSLAKNIQYF.

The chain uses TRBV2 and TRBJ2-5; TCRdb's D call of TRBD2 is untestable without DNA. The length of the CDR3 is 15 residues. Looked up from germline, CDR1 is SNHLY and CDR2 is FYNNEI. The CDR3 region is CASSDPAGGGETQYF.

The gene calls are TRBV28 and TRBJ2-3; no DNA is available, so the TRBD1 call from TCRdb remains unchecked. The germline gives CDR1 MDHEN, CDR2 SYDVKM. CDR3 length: 14 amino acids. The CDR3 here is CASSMGGSTDTQYF.

The rearrangement joins TRBV18 to TRBJ2-7; with no DNA, the TCRdb D assignment of TRBD1 cannot be verified. The CDR3 extends over 12 amino acids. Germline loops: CDR1 KGHSH, CDR2 LQKENI. CDR3 amino acids: CASSPTGYKQYF.

V gene TRBV5-1 combines with J gene TRBJ2-7; TCRdb proposes TRBD1, but this gene call is untestable without DNA. This CDR3 contains 14 residues. Germline CDR1 reads SGHRS; CDR2 reads YFSETQ. CDR3 protein: CTSCIGTGAYEQYF.

This rearrangement joins TRBV5-1 to TRBJ1-1; as DNA is missing, the TRBD1 call by TCRdb cannot be tested. This CDR3 spans 12 amino acids. Germline CDR1 reads SGHRS; CDR2 reads YFSETQ. CDR3 residues: CASSGQGNEAFF. Full variable domain (remainder filled in from reference TRBV5-1 and TRBJ1-1): KAGVTQTPRYLIKTRGQQVTLSCSPISGHRSVSWYQQTPGQGLQFLFEYFSETQRNKGNFPGRFSGRQFSNSRSEMNVSTLELGDSALYLCASSGQGNEAFFGQGTRLTVV.

The chain couples TRBV3-1 to TRBJ1-5; TCRdb selects TRBD1, and the lack of DNA leaves this call unchecked. The germline CDR1 and CDR2 sequences are LGHDT and YNNKEL (reference sequence). CDR3 length equals 15 residues. This CDR3 reads CASSQEQGRNQPQHF. The full variable domain, completed using reference TRBV3-1 and TRBJ1-5, is DTAVSQTPKYLVTQMGNDKSIKCEQNLGHDTMYWYKQDSKKFLKIMFSYNNKELIINETVPNRFSPKSPDKAHLNLHINSLELGDSAVYFCASSQEQGRNQPQHFGDGTRLSIL.

The genes are TRBV30 and TRBJ1-6; without DNA, the TCRdb call of TRBD1 cannot be checked. The CDR3 runs 14 residues. Germline assignment: CDR1 GTSNPN and CDR2 SVGIG (reference sequence). CDR3 region: CAWSSRTANSPLHF.

The genes are TRBV5-1 and TRBJ2-2; TCRdb lists TRBD1, though no DNA is available to test this call. Per germline, CDR1 SGHRS and CDR2 YFSETQ. The CDR3 contains 14 residues. CDR3: CATPIYGNTGELFF.

The rearrangement links TRBV5-5 to TRBJ2-7; as DNA is missing, the TRBD1 call by TCRdb cannot be tested. The CDR3 covers 14 residues. Germline-derived CDR1 and CDR2 are SGHKS and YYEKEE (reference sequence). The CDR3 sequence: CASSSGQPSYEQYF. The full variable domain, completed using reference TRBV5-5 and TRBJ2-7, is DAGVTQSPTHLIKTRGQQVTLRCSPISGHKSVSWYQQVLGQGPQFIFQYYEKEERGRGNFPDRFSARQFPNYSSELNVNALLLGDSALYLCASSSGQPSYEQYFGPGTRLTVT.

V is TRBV7-9 and J is TRBJ1-1; TCRdb's D call, TRBD1, is unchecked because there is no DNA. The CDR3 is 15 residues long. Germline lookup yields CDR1 SEHNR and CDR2 FQNEAQ (reference sequence). CDR3 sequence reads: CASRSRGPENTEAFF.

V gene TRBV7-2 combines with J gene TRBJ2-5; the TCRdb call, TRBD2, lacks DNA for checking. CDR3 length: 14 residues. Germline loops: CDR1 SGHTA, CDR2 FQGNSA. The CDR3 sequence: CASSLVLAQETQYF.

The chain recombines TRBV5-1 with TRBJ2-1; as DNA is missing, the TRBD1 call by TCRdb cannot be tested. Per germline, CDR1 SGHRS and CDR2 YFSETQ. CDR3 size: 19 residues. Here the CDR3 reads CASSFSRVAGGGLDNEQFF.

The chain has TRBV20-1 and TRBJ2-1. Germline-derived CDR1 and CDR2 are DFQATT and SNEGSKA (reference sequence). The CDR3 has 15 amino acids. The chain's CDR3 is CSARGQRDSYNEQFF.

V usage is TRBV19 and J usage is TRBJ1-4; no DNA is available, so the TRBD1 call from TCRdb remains unchecked. This CDR3 is 18 amino acids long. Germline V gene data show CDR1 as LNHDA and CDR2 as SQIVND (reference sequence). CDR3: CASSSKGWTGATNEKLFF.

The chain couples TRBV19 to TRBJ2-1; TCRdb calls TRBD1, which cannot be checked without DNA. The CDR3 runs to 12 residues. Germline assignment: CDR1 LNHDA and CDR2 SQIVND (reference sequence). The CDR3 sequence is CASSIGGGEQFF.